One T cell receptor beta chain is described in this entry. What it binds is not known. These data are taken from a study of cytomegalovirus exposure and HLA in healthy donors. Study-level points and caveats: The likely origin of a cluster of highly shared sequence variants was a sequencing artifact. TCR beta chain V- and J-gene trimming was linked, in a later analysis, to a missense variant in DCLRE1C.

This CDR3 has 18 amino acids. Trimming at V came to 9 bases and at J to 8 bases, leaving 21 bases not matched to a gene. Germline V gene data show CDR1 as LNHDA and CDR2 as SQIVND (reference sequence). The PCR used 60 Vbeta and 13 Jbeta primers. Sequencing used immunoSEQ multiplex PCR; TCRdb keeps in-frame clones, though not all of them. The table shows about 130,000 clones, with about four fifths occurring only once. The sample consisted of PBMCs. This TCR came from a man aged 25 to 40 in good health and CMV-seronegative. The V call is TRBV19, the J call TRBJ2-1; 11 bases are shared with TRBD2. CDR3 residues: CASTQRGGLAGGGDEQFF. The CDR3 DNA reads TGTGCCAGCACCCAGAGGGGGGGCCTAGCGGGAGGTGGGGATGAGCAGTTCTTC.